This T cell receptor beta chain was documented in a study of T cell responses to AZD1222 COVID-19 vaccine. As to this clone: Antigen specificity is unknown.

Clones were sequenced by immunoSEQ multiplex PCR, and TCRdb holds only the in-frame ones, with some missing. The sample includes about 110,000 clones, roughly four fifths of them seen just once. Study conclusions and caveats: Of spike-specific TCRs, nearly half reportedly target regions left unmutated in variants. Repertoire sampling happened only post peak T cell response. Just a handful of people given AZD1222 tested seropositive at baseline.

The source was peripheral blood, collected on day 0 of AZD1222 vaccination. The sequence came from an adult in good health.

The CDR3 nucleotides are TGTGCCAGCAGCTTTCAGCAACTTCAAGAGACCCAGTACTTC. This codes for CASSFQQLQETQYF. This chain links TRBV5-6 with TRBJ2-5; D uncertain. Trimming pared 2 bases from V and 2 bases from J, leaving 10 bases between. The CDR3 extends over 14 amino acids. Germline CDR1 reads SGHDT; CDR2 reads YYEEEE.